These 19 T cell receptor beta chains came from one sample sequenced in a study of cytomegalovirus exposure and HLA in healthy donors. Sequencing used immunoSEQ multiplex PCR; TCRdb keeps in-frame clones, though not all of them. The repertoire holds approximately 160,000 clones, with 85% to 90% as singletons. The specimen was PBMCs. These receptors were collected from a woman aged 18-29 years in good health and CMV-seropositive.

The gene calls are TRBV10-3 and TRBJ2-7; D gene uncertain. CDR3 length: 13 amino acids. Looked up from germline, CDR1 is ENHRY and CDR2 is SYGVKD. Trimming stripped 3 bases from V and 5 bases from J, with 11 bases between. CDR3 sequence reads: CAISDTGLNEQYF. CDR3 DNA: TGTGCCATCAGTGACACTGGGCTCAACGAGCAGTACTTC.

The V and J genes are TRBV10-3 and TRBJ1-1, with D possibly TRBD1 on 5 matching bases. This CDR3 comprises 13 residues. V shed 6 bases and J shed 4 bases, with 12 bases lying between them. Germline-derived CDR1 and CDR2 are ENHRY and SYGVKD. The chain's CDR3 is CAIRAGIGTEAFF. CDR3 DNA sequence: TGTGCCATCAGGGCAGGGATAGGCACTGAAGCTTTCTTT.

The V and J genes are TRBV18 and TRBJ1-2, with 8 bases fitting TRBD1. CDR1 is KGHSH, CDR2 LQKENI, per germline. The CDR3 has 14 residues. V was pared by 3 bases and J by 5 bases, with 5 bases of the junction left unmatched. CDR3 sequence reads: CASSPPDRGYGYTF. The DNA for the CDR3 is TGTGCCAGCTCACCCCCCGACAGGGGTTATGGCTACACCTTC. The full variable domain, in which reference TRBV18 and TRBJ1-2 provide the parts outside the CDR3, is NAGVMQNPRHLVRRRGQEARLRCSPMKGHSHVYWYRQLPEEGLKFMVYLQKENIIDESGMPKERFSAEFPKEGPSILRIQQVVRGDSAAYFCASSPPDRGYGYTFGSGTRLTVV.

This clone appeared once. The chain combines TRBV28 with TRBJ2-7; 7 nucleotides line up with TRBD2. V lost 4 bases, J lost 4 bases, and 1 base stayed unmatched. The germline V gene encodes CDR1 MDHEN and CDR2 SYDVKM. The CDR3 sequence is 12 residues long. The CDR3 coding sequence is TGTGCCAGCAGTTGGGGGGGGTACGAGCAGTACTTC. Translating gives CASSWGGYEQYF.

The rearrangement uses TRBV15 and TRBJ2-3, with TRBD2 matching 15 bases. Germline loops: CDR1 LNHNV, CDR2 YYDKDF (reference sequence). Trimming took 2 bases from V and 5 from J; bases not matched to a gene: 2. The CDR3 extends over 16 amino acids. In DNA form, the CDR3 reads TGTGCCACCAGCAGAAGGACTAGCGGGGGGGGAGATACGCAGTATTTT. Protein product: CATSRRTSGGGDTQYF. Full variable domain (outside the CDR3, taken from reference TRBV15 and TRBJ2-3): DAMVIQNPRYQVTQFGKPVTLSCSQTLNHNVMYWYQQKSSQAPKLLFHYYDKDFNNEADTPDNFQSRRPNTSFCFLDIRSPGLGDTAMYLCATSRRTSGGGDTQYFGPGTRLTVL.

This chain uses TRBV5-1 with TRBJ2-2; 8 bases are a match to TRBD1. The V gene's germline CDR1 is SGHRS and CDR2 YFSETQ. The CDR3 sequence is 15 residues long. Unmatched junction bases numbered 4, after V lost 4 bases and J lost 2 bases. The CDR3 DNA follows: TGCGCCAGCAGCCACGGACAGGGTAACACCGGGGAGCTGTTTTTT. Translated, it gives CASSHGQGNTGELFF.

V and J are TRBV5-4 and TRBJ2-7; 7 bases fit TRBD1. V was pared by 0 bases and J by 2 bases, with 2 bases of the junction left unmatched. The V gene's germline CDR1 is SGHNT and CDR2 YYREEE (reference sequence). CDR3 length: 14 amino acids. The CDR3 spells CASSLVGQPYEQYF. CDR3 in DNA: TGTGCCAGCAGCTTGGTGGGACAGCCCTACGAGCAGTACTTC.

J is TRBJ2-3 and V is TRBV13; 9 positions match TRBD1. The CDR3 runs to 16 residues. From germline, CDR1 is PRHDT and CDR2 FYEKMQ (reference sequence). The ends lost 5 bases at V and 2 bases at J; junction bases unmatched: 8. This CDR3 is CASSQTGGSITDTQYF. The CDR3, as DNA: TGTGCCAGCAGCCAGACAGGGGGAAGTATCACAGATACGCAGTATTTT.

This clone was observed a few times. CDR3 sequence reads: CASTSGLARTGELFF. In DNA, the CDR3 is TGTGCCAGCACGTCGGGACTAGCGAGGACCGGGGAGCTGTTTTTT. This chain joins TRBV7-2 and TRBJ2-2; TRBD2 aligns across 10 bases. Germline CDR1 and CDR2: SGHTA and FQGNSA. Trimming at V came to 7 bases and at J to 5 bases, leaving 7 bases not matched to a gene. This CDR3 is 15 amino acids long. Drawing the rest from reference TRBV7-2 and TRBJ2-2, the complete variable domain is GAGVSQSPSNKVTEKGKDVELRCDPISGHTALYWYRQSLGQGLEFLIYFQGNSAPDKSGLPSDRFSAERTGGSVSTLTIQRTQQEDSAVYLCASTSGLARTGELFFGEGSRLTVL.

The DNA of the CDR3 is TGTGCCAGCAGCGCCTCGGGGGGGAACACTGAAGCTTTCTTT. It codes for CASSASGGNTEAFF. This chain links TRBV9 with TRBJ1-1; possible D gene TRBD1, 5 bases. Per the germline V gene, CDR1 is SGDLS and CDR2 is YYNGEE. The ends were cut back, 3 bases at V and 1 base at J, with 10 bases in the middle. The CDR3 covers 14 residues.

CDR3 protein: CASSLFGDGTYEQYF. The CDR3 DNA is TGTGCCAGCAGCTTATTCGGGGATGGGACCTACGAGCAGTACTTC. V usage is TRBV7-2 and J usage is TRBJ2-7, with D possibly TRBD2 on 5 matching bases. The CDR3 has 15 amino acids. Germline CDR1 is SGHTA and CDR2 is FQGNSA. The V end lost 2 bases, the J end lost 2 bases, and 13 bases lay between the germline ends.

The V gene is TRBV28, the J gene TRBJ2-5; TRBD2 aligns across 7 bases. Germline V gene data show CDR1 as MDHEN and CDR2 as SYDVKM. The V gene end was trimmed by 2 bases and the J gene end by 2 bases; junction bases not matched to a gene: 5. The CDR3 has 15 residues. The CDR3 region has the DNA TGTGCCAGCAGTTTACGAGGGAGGGGACAAGAGACCCAGTACTTC. This translates into CASSLRGRGQETQYF.

The V call is TRBV7-8, the J call TRBJ2-1, with 7 positions matching TRBD2. V was pared by 5 bases and J by 6 bases, with 10 bases of the junction left unmatched. This CDR3 has 15 amino acids. Germline V lookup: CDR1 SGHVS, CDR2 FQNEAQ. The chain's CDR3 is CASSPTVSGGNEQFF. CDR3 in DNA: TGTGCCAGCAGCCCCACCGTCTCGGGGGGCAATGAGCAGTTCTTC.

The chain recombines TRBV4-3 with TRBJ1-4, with D possibly TRBD1 on 5 matching bases. Deletions cut 8 bases from V and 8 bases from J, with 18 bases between. CDR1 and CDR2 (germline): LGHNA, YSLEER. The length of the CDR3 is 14 residues. CDR3 residues: CASSRGDGGEKLFF. The CDR3, as DNA: TGCGCCAGCTCCCGGGGGGATGGTGGGGAAAAACTGTTTTTT.

The rearrangement links TRBV2 to TRBJ2-2; TRBD2 agrees at 7 bases. Looked up from germline, CDR1 is SNHLY and CDR2 is FYNNEI. Germline trimming cut 6 bases from V and 4 bases from J; bases unmatched to any gene: 11. The CDR3 is made up of 16 amino acids. CDR3 sequence (DNA): TGTGCCAGCAGGGTGGCCCTAGCGGAGTCCACCGGGGAGCTGTTTTTT. This sequence encodes CASRVALAESTGELFF.

CDR3 nucleotide sequence: TGTGCCAGCAGCCCGCCCCCCAGACAGGCCTGGGGTGGCTACACCTTC. This gives the protein CASSPPPRQAWGGYTF. The V call is TRBV7-8, the J call TRBJ1-2; D is possibly TRBD1 (6 bases). From germline, CDR1 is SGHVS and CDR2 FQNEAQ. V lost 5 bases, J lost 7 bases, and 23 bases lay in between. The CDR3 spans 16 residues.

J is TRBJ2-3 and V is TRBV7-9; a possible D gene is TRBD2 (5 bases). The CDR3 covers 18 residues. The V end lost 1 base, the J end lost 1 base, and 18 bases lay between the germline ends. In germline, CDR1 is SEHNR, CDR2 FQNEAQ (reference sequence). CDR3 region: CASSLGQGWEWGTDTQYF. The DNA of the CDR3 is TGTGCCAGCAGCTTAGGTCAAGGGTGGGAGTGGGGCACAGATACGCAGTATTTT.

The chain recombines TRBV10-2 with TRBJ1-1, with TRBD1 as a possible D gene (5 bases). The CDR3 is 15 residues long. The V end lost 0 bases, the J end lost 6 bases, and 14 bases lay between the germline ends. Germline V gene lookup returns CDR1 WSHSY and CDR2 SAAADI. The CDR3: CASSESGAGNAEAFF. In DNA form, the CDR3 reads TGCGCCAGCAGTGAGTCAGGGGCCGGTAACGCTGAAGCTTTCTTT.

The CDR3 region is CASSQDAAGGRYEQYF. DNA of the CDR3: TGCGCCAGCAGCCAAGATGCGGCGGGAGGGCGCTACGAGCAGTACTTC. The gene calls are TRBV4-3 and TRBJ2-7, with 9 bases fitting TRBD2. Germline trimming cut 0 bases from V and 3 bases from J; bases unmatched to any gene: 6. The CDR3 spans 16 residues. CDR1 and CDR2 from the germline V gene are LGHNA and YSLEER.